The sequence of this TCR beta chain was determined in a study of blood T cells in healthy people across ages. Findings and caveats of the study: It was the long-lived donors that had more naive CD4+ cells and higher diversity than aged donors.

Germline assignment: CDR1 DFQATT and CDR2 SNEGSKA (reference sequence). This CDR3 region has 13 residues. Losses at the gene ends were 3 bases for V and 3 bases for J; bases not matched to a gene: 1. The second PCR ran about 6 to 12 cycles with a sample-barcoded 5' primer and J-beta primers. Sequencing recovered at least 2.5 million CDR3-containing paired-end reads from each sample. Using its own MiXCR run on the 5' RACE reads, TCRdb lists one record per CDR3 protein. The data show some 1 million distinct CDR3 sequences, under 55% seen once. Details on this clonotype: Antigen specificity is unknown.

The sequencing input was blood. This chain uses TRBV20-1 with TRBJ2-5; 10 bases agree with TRBD2. The source of this sequence is a woman aged 60-75 years in good health. In DNA, the CDR3 is TGCAGTGCTAGTCTAGCGGGAGAAGAGACCCAGTACTTC. Translating it yields CSASLAGEETQYF.